This T cell receptor (beta chain) was identified during a study of T cell responses to AZD1222 COVID-19 vaccine. Whole-study findings and limits: Reportedly, close to half of spike-specific TCRs are directed against unmutated variant regions. There were mostly white British donors and more females than males, and clonal diversity was possibly underestimated. The peak T cell response came first, and repertoires were sampled only after it.

Produced via immunoSEQ multiplex PCR; TCRdb's table is partial and in-frame only. Of about 120,000 clones in the sample, roughly 90% were seen once. On this clone: What it binds is not known.

The input for sequencing was peripheral blood, taken 28 days after the second dose of the MenACWY control vaccine. This sequence was found in an adult who received the MenACWY meningococcal vaccine as a control.

The CDR3 reads CASSYDSYNEQFF. In DNA, the CDR3 is TGTGCCAGCAGTTACGACAGCTACAATGAGCAGTTCTTC. V is TRBV6-5 and J is TRBJ2-1; perhaps TRBD1 as D (5 bases). Trimming pared 2 bases from V and 3 bases from J, leaving 5 bases between. Germline lookup yields CDR1 MNHEY and CDR2 SVGAGI. The CDR3 has 13 residues.